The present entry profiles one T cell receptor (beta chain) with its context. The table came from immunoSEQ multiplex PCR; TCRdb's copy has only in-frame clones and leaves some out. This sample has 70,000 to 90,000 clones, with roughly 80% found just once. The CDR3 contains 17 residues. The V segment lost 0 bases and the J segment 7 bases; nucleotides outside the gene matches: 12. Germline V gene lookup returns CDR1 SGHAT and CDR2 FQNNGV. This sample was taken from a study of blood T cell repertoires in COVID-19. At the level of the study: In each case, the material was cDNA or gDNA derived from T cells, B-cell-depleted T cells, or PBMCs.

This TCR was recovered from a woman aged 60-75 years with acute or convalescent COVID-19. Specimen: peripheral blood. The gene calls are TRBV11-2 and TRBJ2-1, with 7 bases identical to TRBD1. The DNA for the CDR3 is TGTGCCAGCAGCTTAGATCCCCGGGACAGCGGTAGGAATGAGCAGTTCTTC. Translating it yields CASSLDPRDSGRNEQFF.